This TCR beta chain was retrieved from a study of early stage breast cancer tumors. Study-wide context: Around 10-fold was the mean read coverage per sample.

The method was immunoSEQ multiplex PCR; TCRdb's version includes in-frame clones alone and lacks a portion of them. In the table there are 2,500 to 3,500 clones, around 60% of which are singletons. CDR3 length: 17 amino acids. The junction had 8 bases not matched to a gene; V was cut back by 0 bases and J by 2 bases. Per germline, CDR1 SGHNT and CDR2 YYREEE (reference sequence). A remark on this clone: What it binds is unknown.

Overall study findings and caveats: Enriched TCRB sequences shared across patients were mostly commonly generated sequences.

The sample consisted of breast tumor tissue. The receptor was isolated from a person aged 40 to 49 with breast cancer. This chain links TRBV5-4 with TRBJ2-3, with 8 nucleotides matching TRBD2. The CDR3 DNA reads as TGTGCCAGCAGCTTGGCCTTCCATAGCGGGAACACAGATACGCAGTATTTT. Translating it yields CASSLAFHSGNTDTQYF.